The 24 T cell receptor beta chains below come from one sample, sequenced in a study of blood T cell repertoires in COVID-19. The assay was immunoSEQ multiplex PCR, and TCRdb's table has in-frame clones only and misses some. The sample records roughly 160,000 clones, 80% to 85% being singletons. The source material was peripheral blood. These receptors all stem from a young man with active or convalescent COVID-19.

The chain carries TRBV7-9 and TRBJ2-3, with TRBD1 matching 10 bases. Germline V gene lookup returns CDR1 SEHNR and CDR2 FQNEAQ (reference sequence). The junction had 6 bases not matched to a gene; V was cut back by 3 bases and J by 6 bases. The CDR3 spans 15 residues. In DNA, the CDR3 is TGTGCCAGCAGCTTGGGGACAGGGGCAGGGGATACGCAGTATTTT. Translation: CASSLGTGAGDTQYF.

The CDR3 nucleotides read TGCGCCAGCAGCCCTGGGGCCTCCTACGAGCAGTACTTC. It is translated as CASSPGASYEQYF. This chain links TRBV5-1 with TRBJ2-7, with a tentative D call TRBD1 (5 bases). Germline loops: CDR1 SGHRS, CDR2 YFSETQ. Trimming pared 4 bases from V and 0 bases from J, leaving 8 bases between. The CDR3 consists of 13 residues.

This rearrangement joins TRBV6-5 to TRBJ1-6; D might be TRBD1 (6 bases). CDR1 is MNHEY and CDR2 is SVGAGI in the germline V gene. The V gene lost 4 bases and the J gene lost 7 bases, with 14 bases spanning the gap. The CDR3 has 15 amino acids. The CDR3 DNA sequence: TGTGCCAGCAGTTTACAGGGATTGGGAAATTCACCCCTCCACTTT. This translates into CASSLQGLGNSPLHF.

CDR3 loop: CASSLGDKVSYEQYF. CDR3 sequence (DNA): TGCGCCAGCAGCTTGGGGGACAAGGTTTCCTACGAGCAGTACTTC. This chain uses TRBV5-1 with TRBJ2-7, with D possibly being TRBD1 (6 bases). This CDR3 is 15 amino acids long. Trimming shortened V by 0 bases and J by 1 base, and 11 bases separated the two germline ends. From germline, CDR1 is SGHRS and CDR2 YFSETQ.

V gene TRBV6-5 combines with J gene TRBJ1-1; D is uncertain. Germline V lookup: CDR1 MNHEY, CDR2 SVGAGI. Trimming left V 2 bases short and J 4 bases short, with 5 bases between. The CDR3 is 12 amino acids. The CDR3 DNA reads TGTGCCAGCAGTTACGCCAGCACTGAAGCTTTCTTT. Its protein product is CASSYASTEAFF.

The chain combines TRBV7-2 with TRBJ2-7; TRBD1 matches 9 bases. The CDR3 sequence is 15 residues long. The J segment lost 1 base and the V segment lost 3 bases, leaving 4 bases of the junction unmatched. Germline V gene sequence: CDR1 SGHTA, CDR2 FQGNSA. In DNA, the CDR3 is TGTGCCAGCAGCTTTTACAGGGGGCTTTCCTACGAGCAGTACTTC. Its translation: CASSFYRGLSYEQYF.

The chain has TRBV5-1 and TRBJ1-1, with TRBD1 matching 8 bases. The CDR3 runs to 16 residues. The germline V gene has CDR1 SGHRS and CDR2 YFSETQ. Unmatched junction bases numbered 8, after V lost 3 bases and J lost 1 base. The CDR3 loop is CASSSVGDRPNTEAFF. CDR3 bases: TGCGCCAGCAGCTCGGTGGGGGACAGGCCGAACACTGAAGCTTTCTTT.

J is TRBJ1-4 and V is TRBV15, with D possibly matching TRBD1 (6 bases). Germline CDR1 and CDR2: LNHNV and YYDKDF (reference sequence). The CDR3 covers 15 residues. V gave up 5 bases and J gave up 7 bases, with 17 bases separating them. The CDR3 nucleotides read TGTGCCACCAGCGGCGGTGGGGGCCTCCCTGAAAAACTGTTTTTT. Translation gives CATSGGGGLPEKLFF. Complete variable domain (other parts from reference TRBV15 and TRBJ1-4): DAMVIQNPRYQVTQFGKPVTLSCSQTLNHNVMYWYQQKSSQAPKLLFHYYDKDFNNEADTPDNFQSRRPNTSFCFLDIRSPGLGDTAMYLCATSGGGGLPEKLFFGSGTQLSVL.

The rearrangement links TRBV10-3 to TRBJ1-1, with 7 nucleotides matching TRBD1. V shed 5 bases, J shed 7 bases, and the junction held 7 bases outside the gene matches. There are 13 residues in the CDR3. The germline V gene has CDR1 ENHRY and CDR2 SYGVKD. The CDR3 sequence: CAISHRDSFEAFF. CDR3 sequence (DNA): TGTGCCATCAGTCACCGGGACAGTTTTGAAGCTTTCTTT.

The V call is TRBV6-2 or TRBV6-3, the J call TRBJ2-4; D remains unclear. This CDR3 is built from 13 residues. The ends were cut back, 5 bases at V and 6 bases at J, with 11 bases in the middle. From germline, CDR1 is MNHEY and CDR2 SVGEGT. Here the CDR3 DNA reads TGTGCCAGCAGTAATCCTCCGGGAAACATTCAGTACTTC. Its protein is CASSNPPGNIQYF.

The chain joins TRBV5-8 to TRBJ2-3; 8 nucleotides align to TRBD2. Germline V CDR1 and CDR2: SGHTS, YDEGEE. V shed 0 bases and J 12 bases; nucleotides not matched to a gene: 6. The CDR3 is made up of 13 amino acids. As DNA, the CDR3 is TGTGCCAGCAGCTTGGCCGCTGCGGGGGGACAGTATTTT. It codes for CASSLAAAGGQYF.

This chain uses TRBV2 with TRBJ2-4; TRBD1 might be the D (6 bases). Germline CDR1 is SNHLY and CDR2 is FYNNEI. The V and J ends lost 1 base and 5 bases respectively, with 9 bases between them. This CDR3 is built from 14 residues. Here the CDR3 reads CASSEDGGENIQYF. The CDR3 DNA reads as TGTGCCAGCAGTGAAGATGGGGGCGAAAACATTCAGTACTTC.

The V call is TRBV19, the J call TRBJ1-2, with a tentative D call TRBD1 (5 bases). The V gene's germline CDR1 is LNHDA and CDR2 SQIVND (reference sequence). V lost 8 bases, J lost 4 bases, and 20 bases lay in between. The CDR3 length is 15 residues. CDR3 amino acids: CASAAGGITIYGYTF. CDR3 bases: TGTGCCAGTGCCGCGGGGGGGATAACTATCTATGGCTACACCTTC.

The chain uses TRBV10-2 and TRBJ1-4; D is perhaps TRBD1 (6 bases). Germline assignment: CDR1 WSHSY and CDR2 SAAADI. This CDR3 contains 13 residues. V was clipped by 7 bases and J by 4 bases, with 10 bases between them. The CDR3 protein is CASKGHSNEKLFF. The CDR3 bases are TGCGCCAGCAAGGGACACAGTAATGAAAAACTGTTTTTT.

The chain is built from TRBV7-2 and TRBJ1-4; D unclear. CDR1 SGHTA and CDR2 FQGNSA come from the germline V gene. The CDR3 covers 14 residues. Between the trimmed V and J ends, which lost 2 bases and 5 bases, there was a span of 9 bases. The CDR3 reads CASSLRRKNEKLFF. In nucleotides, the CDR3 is TGTGCCAGCAGCTTACGCAGGAAAAATGAAAAACTGTTTTTT.

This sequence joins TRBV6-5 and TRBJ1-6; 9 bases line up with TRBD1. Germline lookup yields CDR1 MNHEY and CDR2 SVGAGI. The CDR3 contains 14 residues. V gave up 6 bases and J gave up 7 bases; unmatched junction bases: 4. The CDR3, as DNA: TGTGCCAGCAGACGACAGGGGGAAAATTCACCCCTCCACTTT. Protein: CASRRQGENSPLHF.

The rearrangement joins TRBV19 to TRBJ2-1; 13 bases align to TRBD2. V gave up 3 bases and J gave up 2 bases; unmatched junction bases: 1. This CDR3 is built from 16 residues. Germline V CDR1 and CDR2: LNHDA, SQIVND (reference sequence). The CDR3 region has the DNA TGTGCCAGTAGTATTGGGACTAGCGGGGCCTACAATGAGCAGTTCTTC. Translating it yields CASSIGTSGAYNEQFF.

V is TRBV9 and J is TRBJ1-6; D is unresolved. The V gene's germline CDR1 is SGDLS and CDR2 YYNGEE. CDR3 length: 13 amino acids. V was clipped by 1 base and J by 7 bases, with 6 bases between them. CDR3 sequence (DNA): TGTGCCAGCAGCGTAAATCAGAATTCACCCCTCCACTTT. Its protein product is CASSVNQNSPLHF.

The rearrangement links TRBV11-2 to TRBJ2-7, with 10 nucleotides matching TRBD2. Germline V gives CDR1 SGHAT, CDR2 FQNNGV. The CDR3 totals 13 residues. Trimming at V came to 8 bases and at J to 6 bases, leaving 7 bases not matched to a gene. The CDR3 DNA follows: TGTGCCAGCTATCCACTAGCGGGACGCGAGCAGTACTTC. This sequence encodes CASYPLAGREQYF. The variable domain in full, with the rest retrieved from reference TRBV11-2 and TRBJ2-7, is EAGVAQSPRYKIIEKRQSVAFWCNPISGHATLYWYQQILGQGPKLLIQFQNNGVVDDSQLPKDRFSAERLKGVDSTLKIQPAKLEDSAVYLCASYPLAGREQYFGPGTRLTVT.

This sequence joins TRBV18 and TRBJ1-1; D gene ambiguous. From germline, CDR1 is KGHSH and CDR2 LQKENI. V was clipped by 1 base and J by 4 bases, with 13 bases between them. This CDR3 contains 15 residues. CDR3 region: CASSPRGEFGTEAFF. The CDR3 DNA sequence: TGTGCCAGCTCACCACGCGGGGAATTCGGCACTGAAGCTTTCTTT.

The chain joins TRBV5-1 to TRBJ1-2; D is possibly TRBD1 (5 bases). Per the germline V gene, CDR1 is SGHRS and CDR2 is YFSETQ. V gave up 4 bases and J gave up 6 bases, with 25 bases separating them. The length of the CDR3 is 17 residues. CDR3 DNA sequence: TGCGCCAGCAGCCCCCAAAGTGGGCAGGGTGGGTTTGATGGCTACACCTTC. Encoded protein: CASSPQSGQGGFDGYTF. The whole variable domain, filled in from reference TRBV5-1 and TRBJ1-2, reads KAGVTQTPRYLIKTRGQQVTLSCSPISGHRSVSWYQQTPGQGLQFLFEYFSETQRNKGNFPGRFSGRQFSNSRSEMNVSTLELGDSALYLCASSPQSGQGGFDGYTFGSGTRLTVV.

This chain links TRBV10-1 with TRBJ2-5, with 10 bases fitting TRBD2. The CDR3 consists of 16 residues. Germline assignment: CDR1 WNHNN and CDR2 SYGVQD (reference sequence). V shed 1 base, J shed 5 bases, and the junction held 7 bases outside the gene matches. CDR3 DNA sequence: TGCGCCAGCAGTGAGTTGAAGCCTAGCGGGGGCGAGACCCAGTACTTC. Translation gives CASSELKPSGGETQYF.

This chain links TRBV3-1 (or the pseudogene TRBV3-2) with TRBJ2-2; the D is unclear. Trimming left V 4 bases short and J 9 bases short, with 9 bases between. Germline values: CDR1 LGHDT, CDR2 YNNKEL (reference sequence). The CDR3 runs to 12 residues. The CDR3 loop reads CASSPWSRELFF. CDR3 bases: TGTGCCAGCAGCCCTTGGAGCCGGGAGCTGTTTTTT.

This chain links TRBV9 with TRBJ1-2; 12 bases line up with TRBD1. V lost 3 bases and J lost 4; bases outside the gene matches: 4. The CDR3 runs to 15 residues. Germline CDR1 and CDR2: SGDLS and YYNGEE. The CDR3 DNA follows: TGTGCCAGCAGCGCCGGGACAGGGGGCCCCTATGGCTACACCTTC. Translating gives CASSAGTGGPYGYTF.